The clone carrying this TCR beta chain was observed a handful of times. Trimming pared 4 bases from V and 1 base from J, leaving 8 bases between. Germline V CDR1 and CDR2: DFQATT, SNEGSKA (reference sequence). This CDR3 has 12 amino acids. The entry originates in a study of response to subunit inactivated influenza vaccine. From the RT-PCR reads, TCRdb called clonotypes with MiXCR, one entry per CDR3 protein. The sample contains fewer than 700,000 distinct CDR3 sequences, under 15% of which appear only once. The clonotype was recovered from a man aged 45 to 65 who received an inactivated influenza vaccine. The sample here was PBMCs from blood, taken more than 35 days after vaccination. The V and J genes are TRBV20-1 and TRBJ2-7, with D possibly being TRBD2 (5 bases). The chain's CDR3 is CSANSASYEQYF. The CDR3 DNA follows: TGCAGTGCTAATAGCGCGTCCTACGAGCAGTACTTC.